These 8 T cell receptor beta chains came from one sample sequenced in a study of patients and donors after allogeneic stem cell transplantation. TCRdb analysed the RT-PCR reads with MiXCR anew, one entry per CDR3 protein. The sample comprises almost 90,000 distinct CDR3 sequences, 4% to 5% of which are singletons, and around 3% rests with the top ten. Specimen: blood, either unsorted or a sorted T cell fraction (not recorded which). The receptors were gathered from a human donor who was either an allogeneic HSCT recipient or a stem cell or donor lymphocyte infusion donor (not recorded which). It is not recorded whose cells these are; they may come from a transplant donor.

This clonotype was seen many times. The chain recombines TRBV7-8 with TRBJ2-5, with TRBD2 matching over 12 bases. The ends lost 5 bases at V and 3 bases at J; junction bases unmatched: 4. This CDR3 is 15 amino acids long. From germline, CDR1 is SGHVS and CDR2 FQNEAQ. This chain's CDR3 is CASSLRLAGEETQYF. Here the CDR3 DNA reads TGTGCCAGCAGCCTTCGACTAGCGGGGGAAGAGACCCAGTACTTC. Drawing the rest from reference TRBV7-8 and TRBJ2-5, the complete variable domain is GAGVSQSPRYKVAKRGQDVALRCDPISGHVSLFWYQQALGQGPEFLTYFQNEAQLDKSGLPSDRFFAERPEGSVSTLKIQRTQQEDSAVYLCASSLRLAGEETQYFGPGTRLLVL.

This clonotype was detected a few times. This rearrangement joins TRBV20-1 to TRBJ2-7; 8 nucleotides agree with TRBD2. The CDR3 totals 13 residues. CDR1 DFQATT and CDR2 SNEGSKA come from the germline V gene (reference sequence). V lost 4 bases, J lost 1 base, and 3 bases stayed unmatched. CDR3 loop: CSAISGGSYEQYF. The CDR3 nucleotides read TGCAGTGCTATTTCGGGAGGGTCCTACGAGCAGTACTTC.

This clonotype was observed many times. The chain has TRBV28 and TRBJ1-5; D ambiguous. Germline lookup yields CDR1 MDHEN and CDR2 SYDVKM. V lost 4 bases and J lost 0, with 16 bases in between. The CDR3 consists of 17 residues. CDR3 nucleotide sequence: TGTGCCAGCAGTTCACCCCGGGTGAGGAATAGCAATCAGCCCCAGCATTTT. This codes for CASSSPRVRNSNQPQHF.

With regard to this clonotype: It may be a read error: a sequence one base away is much more abundant. V usage is TRBV11-2 and J usage is TRBJ1-3; D is perhaps TRBD1 (5 bases). This CDR3 comprises 15 residues. Germline-derived CDR1 and CDR2 are SGHAT and FQNNGV. Here the CDR3 DNA reads TGTACCAGCAGCCGCGTGGGGCTCTCTGGAAACACCATATATTTT. This gives the protein CTSSRVGLSGNTIYF.

This clonotype came up many times. V usage is TRBV6-5 and J usage is TRBJ1-2, with 12 bases matching TRBD1. This CDR3 is built from 18 residues. The V and J ends lost 2 bases and 8 bases, in that order; junction bases with no gene match: 15. In germline, CDR1 is MNHEY, CDR2 SVGAGI. The CDR3 loop reads CASSYHNPGTGGLKGYTF. CDR3 nucleotide sequence: TGTGCCAGCAGTTACCACAATCCCGGGACAGGGGGCTTGAAAGGCTACACCTTC.

This clonotype was detected ten times or more. CDR3 coding DNA: TGCGCCAGCAGCTTGACCGCATCGGACTACAATGAGCAGTTCTTC. Protein sequence: CASSLTASDYNEQFF. The rearrangement links TRBV5-1 to TRBJ2-1; no reliable D call. V dropped 1 base and J dropped 3 bases, with 11 bases sitting between them. This CDR3 is 15 amino acids long. Germline loops: CDR1 SGHRS, CDR2 YFSETQ.

This clonotype was observed a handful of times. This sequence joins TRBV5-1 and TRBJ2-1; 12 positions match TRBD1. Trimming took 4 bases from V and 8 from J; bases not matched to a gene: 7. Germline CDR1 is SGHRS and CDR2 is YFSETQ. The CDR3 consists of 15 residues. The CDR3 DNA reads as TGCGCCAGCAGCCGTACCGGGACAGGGGGCGATGAGCAGTTCTTC. Translation: CASSRTGTGGDEQFF.

This clonotype was found a few times. CDR3 region: CASSLDGRTRLLGTQYF. The CDR3 nucleotides are TGTGCCAGCAGCTTAGATGGCAGGACACGTCTATTGGGGACGCAGTATTTT. The chain joins TRBV11-2 to TRBJ2-3; D possibly corresponds to TRBD1 (5 bases). The CDR3 covers 17 residues. The germline V gene encodes CDR1 SGHAT and CDR2 FQNNGV. V lost 0 bases and J 9 bases, leaving 22 bases between the germline ends.